Below, one T cell receptor beta chain is given with its context. Sequenced by immunoSEQ multiplex PCR; TCRdb stores in-frame clones only, minus some. The sample shows 200,000 to 300,000 clones, 85% to 90% of them seen only once. Enrolled through a virtual design, the participants were between 18 and 89 years of age and came from under 25 US areas. A COVID-19 case was met by exposed participants within 2 weeks before study entry. The data were obtained in a study of blood T cell repertoires in COVID-19. The receptor comes from a man aged 45-60 years who had been exposed to COVID-19. Sequenced: PBMCs or T cells enriched from blood (not recorded which).

CDR3 sequence reads: CASSPNRGAYNEQFF. In DNA, the CDR3 is TGTGCCAGCAGCCCAAACAGGGGAGCCTACAATGAGCAGTTCTTC. The chain uses TRBV5-5 and TRBJ2-1; 7 bases are a match to TRBD1. Trimming removed 4 bases from V and 2 bases from J; junction bases left unmatched: 6. The CDR3 is 15 residues long. Germline CDR1 and CDR2: SGHKS and YYEKEE (reference sequence).